The 27 T cell receptor beta chains reported below all come from one sample, sequenced in a study of shared clonotypes between healthy human individuals. Naive CD8 cells lacked CD45RO, underwent positive selection for CCR7 and left out terminally differentiated effector memory CD45RA+ cells. Profiled with immunoSEQ multiplex PCR; TCRdb holds only in-frame clones, not every one. The sample has about 2 million clones, roughly 95% seen once. Sequenced: naive CD8+ T cells sorted from blood. Receptor source: a man younger than 35 in good health.

The DNA for the CDR3 is TGTGCCAGCAGCTTAATTGCGGTGCAGTACTTC. This sequence encodes CASSLIAVQYF. The chain uses TRBV7-9 and TRBJ2-7; no reliable D call. Germline loops: CDR1 SEHNR, CDR2 FQNEAQ (reference sequence). The CDR3 length is 11 residues. V was cut by 2 bases and J by 9 bases, with 8 bases left in between.

The rearrangement uses TRBV7-9 and TRBJ1-1, with 8 nucleotides matching TRBD1. The CDR3 contains 14 residues. In germline, CDR1 is SEHNR, CDR2 FQNEAQ (reference sequence). The trim removed 1 base at V and 5 bases at J, leaving 3 bases unmatched. CDR3 sequence: CASSLGTGSTEAFF. CDR3 bases: TGTGCCAGCAGCTTAGGGACAGGGAGTACTGAAGCTTTCTTT.

The chain carries TRBV5-6 and TRBJ2-7, with TRBD1 identical over 8 bases. The junction had 2 bases not matched to a gene; V was cut back by 4 bases and J by 2 bases. This CDR3 is built from 13 residues. Germline V lookup: CDR1 SGHDT, CDR2 YYEEEE. CDR3 protein: CASSGQGTYEQYF. The DNA for the CDR3 is TGTGCCAGCAGCGGACAGGGCACCTACGAGCAGTACTTC.

The chain recombines TRBV29-1 with TRBJ2-3; TRBD1 might be the D (6 bases). The germline V gene has CDR1 SQVTM and CDR2 ANQGSEA. The CDR3 is 13 amino acids. Trimming removed 5 bases at V and 0 bases at J, with 9 bases between. The CDR3 nucleotides are TGCAGCGTTCTCGGACAGAGCACAGATACGCAGTATTTT. It encodes CSVLGQSTDTQYF.

This clone was observed a handful of times. The chain joins TRBV7-9 to TRBJ2-5; 10 nucleotides agree with TRBD2. The CDR3 extends over 15 amino acids. Germline assignment: CDR1 SEHNR and CDR2 FQNEAQ (reference sequence). The V gene end was trimmed by 2 bases and the J gene end by 11 bases; junction bases not matched to a gene: 11. For the CDR3, the DNA is TGTGCCAGCAGCTTACTAGCTAGCGGGAGTTGGAAGCAGTACTTC. Translated, it gives CASSLLASGSWKQYF.

The J gene is TRBJ2-7, the V gene TRBV20-1; D uncertain. With 6 bases removed from V and 6 bases from J, the gap between germline ends came to 12 bases. The CDR3 sequence is 11 residues long. CDR1 and CDR2 (germline): DFQATT, SNEGSKA (reference sequence). In DNA form, the CDR3 reads TGCAGTGCCCCTAAGGTGTCCGAGCAGTACTTC. This translates into CSAPKVSEQYF.

On this clone: At the DNA level, this CDR3 is encoded by other sequences in the same sample as well. This rearrangement joins TRBV27 to TRBJ2-1; 9 bases align to TRBD2. Unmatched junction bases numbered 5, after V lost 2 bases and J lost 9 bases. Germline V gene lookup returns CDR1 MNHEY and CDR2 SMNVEV (reference sequence). CDR3 size: 14 residues. CDR3 sequence: CASSLAGGPGEQFF. CDR3 sequence (DNA): TGTGCCAGCAGTTTAGCGGGAGGGCCTGGTGAGCAGTTCTTC.

The CDR3: CASSYEGTSGLQETQYF. The CDR3 nucleotides read TGCGCCAGCAGTTACGAAGGGACTAGCGGGCTTCAAGAGACCCAGTACTTC. The chain is built from TRBV5-1 and TRBJ2-5; TRBD2 matches 12 bases. Unmatched junction bases numbered 10, after V lost 5 bases and J lost 2 bases. CDR3 length equals 17 residues. The V gene's germline CDR1 is SGHRS and CDR2 YFSETQ.

The J gene is TRBJ2-3, the V gene TRBV13; 8 bases agree with TRBD2. The V gene end was trimmed by 3 bases and the J gene end by 2 bases; junction bases not matched to a gene: 13. CDR1 and CDR2 from the germline V gene are PRHDT and FYEKMQ (reference sequence). CDR3 length equals 18 residues. The DNA of the CDR3 is TGTGCCAGCAGCTTGACCTCATACGGGAGGGCCAACACAGATACGCAGTATTTT. This encodes CASSLTSYGRANTDTQYF. The complete variable domain, with remaining parts taken from reference TRBV13 and TRBJ2-3, reads AAGVIQSPRHLIKEKRETATLKCYPIPRHDTVYWYQQGPGQDPQFLISFYEKMQSDKGSIPDRFSAQQFSDYHSELNMSSLELGDSALYFCASSLTSYGRANTDTQYFGPGTRLTVL.

The rearrangement joins TRBV7-9 to TRBJ1-1, with a tentative D call TRBD1 (5 bases). The CDR3 runs 14 residues. Germline CDR1 is SEHNR and CDR2 is FQNEAQ (reference sequence). Trimming pared 3 bases from V and 7 bases from J, leaving 15 bases between. As DNA, the CDR3 is TGTGCCAGCAGCTTTTTCTTAGGGGATAGTGAAGCTTTCTTT. It codes for CASSFFLGDSEAFF. Filled out from reference TRBV7-9 and TRBJ1-1, the complete variable domain reads DTGVSQNPRHKITKRGQNVTFRCDPISEHNRLYWYRQTLGQGPEFLTYFQNEAQLEKSRLLSDRFSAERPKGSFSTLEIQRTEQGDSAMYLCASSFFLGDSEAFFGQGTRLTVV.

The chain couples TRBV6-5 to TRBJ2-5; D remains ambiguous. Germline V gives CDR1 MNHEY, CDR2 SVGAGI. There are 12 residues in the CDR3. V lost 10 bases, J lost 0 bases, and 9 bases lay in between. Here the CDR3 DNA reads TGTGCCACCAGAGGCGACCAAGAGACCCAGTACTTC. It specifies CATRGDQETQYF.

This clone has a single count. This chain uses TRBV29-1 with TRBJ2-1; D may be TRBD1 (6 bases). Germline V CDR1 and CDR2: SQVTM, ANQGSEA. V was trimmed by 6 bases and J by 0 bases, leaving 12 bases between them. There are 14 residues in the CDR3. CDR3 sequence reads: CSVADRSSYNEQFF. In nucleotides, the CDR3 is TGCAGCGTCGCAGACAGGAGCTCCTACAATGAGCAGTTCTTC.

The chain is built from TRBV2 and TRBJ2-5; 12 bases match TRBD2. The CDR3 consists of 17 residues. In germline, CDR1 is SNHLY, CDR2 FYNNEI. The V gene end was trimmed by 5 bases and the J gene end by 0 bases; junction bases not matched to a gene: 7. The CDR3 coding sequence is TGTGCCAGCAGTTGGACTAGCGGGGACTCGTACCAAGAGACCCAGTACTTC. It translates to CASSWTSGDSYQETQYF.

The CDR3 sequence is CASSRSGDSYNEQFF. The CDR3, as DNA: TGTGCCAGCTCCCGCTCGGGGGACTCCTACAATGAGCAGTTCTTC. This chain joins TRBV18 and TRBJ2-1; weak D call: TRBD2 (6 bases). From germline, CDR1 is KGHSH and CDR2 LQKENI. There are 15 residues in the CDR3. V dropped 6 bases and J dropped 0 bases, with 12 bases sitting between them.

The V gene is TRBV7-9, the J gene TRBJ2-7, with D unclear. There are 14 residues in the CDR3. The V gene's germline CDR1 is SEHNR and CDR2 FQNEAQ (reference sequence). V was shortened by 1 base and J by 5 bases, with 12 bases between the two germline ends. CDR3 region: CASSLVTEEDEQYF. In DNA, the CDR3 is TGTGCCAGCAGCTTAGTTACGGAAGAGGACGAGCAGTACTTC.

A few counts support this clone. Additional DNA sequences in this sample encode the identical CDR3. The V and J genes are TRBV29-1 and TRBJ2-3; the D is unclear. CDR3 size: 12 residues. CDR1 is SQVTM, CDR2 ANQGSEA, per germline. The V gene lost 2 bases and the J gene lost 0 bases, with 3 bases spanning the gap. CDR3 DNA: TGCAGCGTTGAACAGAGCACAGATACGCAGTATTTT. Translating it yields CSVEQSTDTQYF.

A remark on this clone: Other nucleotide sequences from this sample produce the same CDR3. V gene TRBV6-1 combines with J gene TRBJ2-7; possible D gene TRBD2, 6 bases. The germline V gene encodes CDR1 MNHNS and CDR2 SASEGT. The CDR3 runs 13 residues. V was cut by 1 base and J by 2 bases, with 6 bases left in between. CDR3 DNA sequence: TGTGCCAGCAGTGAAGGCGGGGCCTACGAGCAGTACTTC. Its translation: CASSEGGAYEQYF.

The table lists this clone with a count of one. This sequence joins TRBV19 and TRBJ2-7, with D uncertain. This CDR3 region has 13 residues. The V gene lost 3 bases and the J gene lost 3 bases, with 9 bases spanning the gap. Germline assignment: CDR1 LNHDA and CDR2 SQIVND (reference sequence). The CDR3 sequence: CASSMHSRYEQYF. As DNA, the CDR3 is TGTGCCAGTAGTATGCACAGCCGCTACGAGCAGTACTTC. Drawing the rest from reference TRBV19 and TRBJ2-7, the complete variable domain is DGGITQSPKYLFRKEGQNVTLSCEQNLNHDAMYWYRQDPGQGLRLIYYSQIVNDFQKGDIAEGYSVSREKKESFPLTVTSAQKNPTAFYLCASSMHSRYEQYFGPGTRLTVT.

The chain recombines TRBV6-1 with TRBJ2-2, with a weak D call TRBD1 (6 bases). CDR3 length: 14 residues. Germline values: CDR1 MNHNS, CDR2 SASEGT. Trimming pared 7 bases from V and 0 bases from J, leaving 9 bases between. Here the CDR3 DNA reads TGTGCCAGCATCGGACAGACGAACACCGGGGAGCTGTTTTTT. Protein: CASIGQTNTGELFF.

The CDR3 DNA reads as TGTGCCAGCAGCTCGACTAGCGGGGGAACAGATACGCAGTATTTT. This gives the protein CASSSTSGGTDTQYF. This sequence joins TRBV13 and TRBJ2-3, with TRBD2 matching 12 bases. V dropped 4 bases and J dropped 3; count of bases not matched to a gene: 2. CDR3 length equals 15 residues. Per the germline V gene, CDR1 is PRHDT and CDR2 is FYEKMQ (reference sequence).

This chain links TRBV7-3 with TRBJ1-2; no definite D call. V was clipped by 10 bases and J by 4 bases, with 13 bases between them. Germline V gene data show CDR1 as SGHTA and CDR2 as FQGTGA. The CDR3 has 12 amino acids. The CDR3 region is CATLPHRYGYTF. The DNA for the CDR3 is TGTGCCACCCTTCCCCATCGCTATGGCTACACCTTC.

The V gene is TRBV9, the J gene TRBJ2-7, with unresolved D. The CDR3 is made up of 14 amino acids. Germline CDR1 and CDR2: SGDLS and YYNGEE. The V gene lost 0 bases and the J gene lost 5 bases, with 12 bases spanning the gap. The DNA for the CDR3 is TGTGCCAGCAGCGTAGATCGGAGACCCCACGAGCAGTACTTC. Protein product: CASSVDRRPHEQYF.

The count of this clone is one. Other DNA sequences in the sample encode the same CDR3. Here the CDR3 reads CASSIGGLAAYEQYF. The CDR3 coding sequence is TGTGCCAGTAGTATCGGGGGACTAGCAGCCTACGAGCAGTACTTC. This rearrangement joins TRBV19 to TRBJ2-7, with 9 bases matching TRBD2. The CDR3 has 15 residues. The germline V gene has CDR1 LNHDA and CDR2 SQIVND (reference sequence). After removal of 3 bases from V and 2 bases from J, the junction contained 5 bases not matched to a gene.

This chain uses TRBV7-9 with TRBJ2-2, with a weak D call TRBD1 (5 bases). The CDR3 totals 16 residues. V was cut by 4 bases and J by 4 bases, with 16 bases left in between. Germline V lookup: CDR1 SEHNR, CDR2 FQNEAQ (reference sequence). The DNA of the CDR3 is TGTGCCAGCAGCTCACCGACAGATCTATCCACCGGGGAGCTGTTTTTT. Translation: CASSSPTDLSTGELFF.

This chain uses TRBV29-1 with TRBJ2-1; 13 bases agree with TRBD2. The length of the CDR3 is 17 residues. The V gene's germline CDR1 is SQVTM and CDR2 ANQGSEA. The ends lost 0 bases at V and 2 bases at J; junction bases unmatched: 4. The CDR3 coding sequence is TGCAGCGTTGAAGAGAAGGGACTAGCGGGGACCTACAATGAGCAGTTCTTC. Protein: CSVEEKGLAGTYNEQFF.

The chain recombines TRBV5-4 with TRBJ2-7; a weak D match, TRBD1 (6 bases). CDR3 length: 14 amino acids. CDR1 and CDR2 (germline): SGHNT, YYREEE (reference sequence). Trimming took off 3 bases at V and 0 bases at J, with 10 bases between the two ends. The CDR3 is CASSYPGVSYEQYF. Written as DNA, the CDR3 is TGTGCCAGCAGCTACCCAGGGGTCTCCTACGAGCAGTACTTC.

The genes are TRBV7-6 and TRBJ2-2; 8 nucleotides line up with TRBD1. Germline values: CDR1 SGHVS, CDR2 FNYEAQ. Trimming at V came to 5 bases and at J to 3 bases, leaving 8 bases not matched to a gene. The CDR3 runs 16 residues. CDR3 nucleotides: TGTGCCAGCAGCCCTTCCGGGACAGGTCACACCGGGGAGCTGTTTTTT. Its translation: CASSPSGTGHTGELFF.